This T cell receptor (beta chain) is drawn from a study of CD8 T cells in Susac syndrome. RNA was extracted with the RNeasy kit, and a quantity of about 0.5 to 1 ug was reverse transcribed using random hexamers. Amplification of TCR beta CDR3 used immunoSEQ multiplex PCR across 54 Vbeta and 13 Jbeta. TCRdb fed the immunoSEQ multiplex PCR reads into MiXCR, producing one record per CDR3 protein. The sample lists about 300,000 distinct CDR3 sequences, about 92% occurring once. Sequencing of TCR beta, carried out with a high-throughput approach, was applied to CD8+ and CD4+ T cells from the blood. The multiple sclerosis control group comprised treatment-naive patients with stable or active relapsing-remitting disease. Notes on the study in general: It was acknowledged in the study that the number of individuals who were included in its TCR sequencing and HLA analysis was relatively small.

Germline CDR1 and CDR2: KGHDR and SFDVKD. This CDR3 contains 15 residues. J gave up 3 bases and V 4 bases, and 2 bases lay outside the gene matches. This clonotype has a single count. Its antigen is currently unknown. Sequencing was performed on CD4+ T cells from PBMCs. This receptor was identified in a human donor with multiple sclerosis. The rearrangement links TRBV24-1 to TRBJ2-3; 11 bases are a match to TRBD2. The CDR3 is CATSDPSGGTDTQYF. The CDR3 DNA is TGTGCCACCAGTGACCCTAGCGGGGGGACAGATACGCAGTATTTT.